This T cell receptor beta chain is from a study of T cells in tumors after PD-1 blockade. Study information: Patients received pembrolizumab 200 mg every 3 weeks or cemiplimab 350 mg every 2 weeks. A subset received ongoing vismodegib 150 mg daily alongside anti-PD-1 therapy. Mean per blood sample: 113,528 templates (roughly 22,000-257,772), 36,536 unique clonotypes.

Study-level points and caveats: Some novel exhausted tumor clones appeared in pre-treatment blood, suggesting peripheral recruitment.

Generated by immunoSEQ multiplex PCR, the TCRdb table keeps only in-frame clones and is missing some. The profile shows 61,000 or so clones, around 80% of them singletons. About this clone itself: What it binds is unknown.

The specimen comprised PBMCs, sampled before anti-PD-1 treatment. The TCR was taken from a human donor with basal cell carcinoma.

This CDR3 reads CASSPEGSSGGPNNEQFF. DNA of the CDR3: TGTGCCAGCAGCCCGGAAGGGTCTAGCGGGGGGCCTAACAATGAGCAGTTCTTC. The chain has TRBV5-5 and TRBJ2-1, with TRBD2 identical over 11 bases. V lost 4 bases and J lost 5; bases outside the gene matches: 14. The CDR3 sequence is 18 residues long. Germline values: CDR1 SGHKS, CDR2 YYEKEE (reference sequence).